The 10 T cell receptor beta chains presented below share a single source sample, sequenced in a study of CD8 T cells in Susac syndrome. An input of roughly 0.45 to 1 ug of RNA was subjected to reverse transcription using random hexamers. One entry per CDR3 protein results from TCRdb running MiXCR on the immunoSEQ multiplex PCR reads. This sample has over 150,000 distinct CDR3 sequences; 95% to 96% occur once, and the top ten carry less than 0.15%. Sequenced material: CD4+ T cells from PBMCs. The receptors derive from a human donor with Susac syndrome.

The chain uses TRBV25-1 and TRBJ1-4, with D possibly matching TRBD1 (5 bases). V lost 6 bases and J lost 11, with 19 bases in between. CDR3 size: 14 residues. Germline CDR1 reads MGHDK; CDR2 reads SYGVNS. DNA of the CDR3: TGTGCCAGCAGGGGGGGAACCGACACGATGAAACTGTTTTTT. This encodes CASRGGTDTMKLFF.

In DNA form, the CDR3 reads TGTGCCAGCAGGTCGGCCGTAAGGAACATTCAGTACTTC. It translates to CASRSAVRNIQYF. The chain carries TRBV12-3 or TRBV12-4 and TRBJ2-4; D is ambiguous. This CDR3 is built from 13 residues. Trimming took 6 bases from V and 7 from J, leaving 13 bases between them.

The chain couples TRBV4-2 to TRBJ1-1; D not certain. The germline V and J ends were trimmed by 0 bases and 1 base, with 9 bases remaining between them. The germline V gene has CDR1 LGHNA and CDR2 YNFKEQ. This CDR3 contains 15 residues. The CDR3 sequence: CASSQDGQWNTEAFF. The DNA of the CDR3 is TGTGCCAGCAGCCAAGATGGTCAGTGGAACACTGAAGCTTTCTTT.

The genes are TRBV27 and TRBJ2-3, with TRBD1 identical over 8 bases. V shed 0 bases, J shed 4 bases, and the junction held 6 bases outside the gene matches. From germline, CDR1 is MNHEY and CDR2 SMNVEV (reference sequence). This CDR3 region has 16 residues. CDR3 nucleotides: TGTGCCAGCAGTTTATCGACAGGGGTTGTCGCAGATACGCAGTATTTT. Its translation is CASSLSTGVVADTQYF.

The chain recombines TRBV27 with TRBJ2-3; D is uncertain. Trimming left V 0 bases short and J 6 bases short, with 4 bases between. From germline, CDR1 is MNHEY and CDR2 SMNVEV (reference sequence). CDR3 size: 12 residues. CDR3 sequence: CASSLSGDTQYF. The CDR3 coding sequence is TGTGCCAGCAGTTTATCCGGGGATACGCAGTATTTT.

The rearrangement links TRBV28 to TRBJ2-3; 11 bases are a match to TRBD1. Germline V lookup: CDR1 MDHEN, CDR2 SYDVKM. V lost 3 bases, J lost 5 bases, and 7 bases stayed unmatched. This CDR3 region has 16 residues. CDR3 loop: CASSFTRTGGGDTQYF. Here the CDR3 DNA reads TGTGCCAGCAGTTTTACCCGGACAGGGGGCGGAGATACGCAGTATTTT.

CDR3 residues: CASRTSGSSDEQFF. The CDR3 DNA follows: TGTGCCAGCCGGACTAGCGGGAGTAGCGATGAGCAGTTCTTC. This sequence joins TRBV25-1 and TRBJ2-1; 13 bases fit TRBD2. The CDR3 consists of 14 residues. V trimming: 8 bases; J trimming: 8 bases; junction bases outside the gene matches: 6. CDR1 MGHDK and CDR2 SYGVNS come from the germline V gene.

The rearrangement links TRBV5-6 to TRBJ2-3, with 11 bases lining up with TRBD1. V was clipped by 4 bases and J by 2 bases; unmatched bases: 3. This CDR3 spans 15 amino acids. Germline V lookup: CDR1 SGHDT, CDR2 YYEEEE. The CDR3 here is CASSGTGGPTDTQYF. The CDR3 DNA follows: TGTGCCAGCAGCGGGACAGGGGGGCCCACAGATACGCAGTATTTT.

This chain uses TRBV3-1 with TRBJ2-1; no clear D. Trimming left V 0 bases short and J 7 bases short, with 13 bases between. In germline, CDR1 is LGHDT, CDR2 YNNKEL (reference sequence). This CDR3 has 15 amino acids. The CDR3 spells CASSQDLYRGNEQFF. DNA of the CDR3: TGTGCCAGCAGCCAAGATCTTTACCGCGGAAATGAGCAGTTCTTC.

This clonotype has a handful of counts. The V and J genes are TRBV19 and TRBJ1-1; TRBD1 matches 7 bases. J gave up 1 base and V 5 bases, and 1 base lay outside the gene matches. CDR3 length: 13 residues. Germline CDR1 LNHDA, CDR2 SQIVND (reference sequence). This CDR3 reads CASSRQGNTEAFF. In DNA form, the CDR3 reads TGTGCCAGTAGTCGACAGGGGAACACTGAAGCTTTCTTT.